This entry is about one TCR beta chain. TCRdb keeps only in-frame clones here, not all; method: immunoSEQ multiplex PCR. The table shows about 360,000 clones, with around 87% occurring only once. The V segment lost 5 bases and the J segment 8 bases; nucleotides outside the gene matches: 12. Per germline, CDR1 SGHRS and CDR2 YFSETQ. The CDR3 runs 15 residues. This sample is part of a study of blood T cell repertoires in COVID-19. Study as a whole: Either two negative PCRs, clearance, or symptom resolution qualified Cohort 3 donors as recovered. Italy, Spain and the United States were the sources of the convalescent and acute COVID-19 samples.

Adults between roughly 18 and 90 years of age took part from about two dozen US areas. The origin of this receptor is a man between 40 and 49 years old in a cohort exposed to, infected with or recovered from COVID-19 (not recorded which). V is TRBV5-1 and J is TRBJ2-1; 8 bases agree with TRBD2. The sample taken for sequencing was PBMCs or T cells enriched from blood (not recorded which). In DNA, the CDR3 is TGCGCCAGCAGGTCTCTAGCGGGTAGGCTAGATGAGCAGTTCTTC. It specifies CASRSLAGRLDEQFF.